These 6 T cell receptor beta chains were sequenced from one sample in a study of glioma-infiltrating T cells after dendritic cell vaccination. Time point given: after dendritic cell vaccination, including at tumor progression/relapse. Clones were sequenced by immunoSEQ multiplex PCR, and TCRdb holds only the in-frame ones, with some missing. The top ten clones hold 5.5% to 8% of a sample with 70,000 to 90,000 clones, 83% of them seen once. This specimen consisted of blood, obtained after dendritic cell vaccination. The receptors here all came from a human donor with glioblastoma.

V gene TRBV6-5 combines with J gene TRBJ1-1, with 7 bases identical to TRBD1. Germline V gives CDR1 MNHEY, CDR2 SVGAGI. Unmatched junction bases numbered 6, after V lost 5 bases and J lost 3 bases. CDR3 length: 14 residues. The CDR3 bases are TGTGCCAGCAGTCAAGGGGGCGGGGACACTGAAGCTTTCTTT. Its protein is CASSQGGGDTEAFF.

The chain carries TRBV5-1 and TRBJ1-3, with a possible D match to TRBD1 (5 bases). The length of the CDR3 is 13 residues. Trimming pared 0 bases from V and 4 bases from J, leaving 5 bases between. Germline CDR1 is SGHRS and CDR2 is YFSETQ. CDR3 loop: CASSLDRGNTIYF. The DNA of the CDR3 is TGCGCCAGCAGCTTGGACAGGGGAAACACCATATATTTT.

This clone has more than one count but fewer than ten. The chain links TRBV6-1 to TRBJ1-5; D is ambiguous. The CDR3 covers 15 residues. The germline V and J ends were trimmed by 2 bases and 2 bases, with 10 bases remaining between them. Germline V lookup: CDR1 MNHNS, CDR2 SASEGT. Written as DNA, the CDR3 is TGTGCCAGCAGTGAAATGGCCGGGGGCAATCAGCCCCAGCATTTT. Protein product: CASSEMAGGNQPQHF.

The chain is built from TRBV4-3 and TRBJ2-2; 8 nucleotides match TRBD2. Germline trimming cut 0 bases from V and 1 base from J; bases unmatched to any gene: 4. Germline loops: CDR1 LGHNA, CDR2 YSLEER. This CDR3 has 17 amino acids. The CDR3 coding sequence is TGCGCCAGCAGCCAAGATTGGAGCGGGGGGAACACCGGGGAGCTGTTTTTT. It translates to CASSQDWSGGNTGELFF.

The rearrangement uses TRBV6-5 and TRBJ1-4; 9 bases line up with TRBD1. J gave up 8 bases and V 6 bases, and 7 bases lay outside the gene matches. Germline V gives CDR1 MNHEY, CDR2 SVGAGI. This CDR3 is 14 amino acids long. CDR3 DNA: TGTGCCAGCAGCCGGGACAGGGTATACGAAAAACTGTTTTTT. It specifies CASSRDRVYEKLFF.

This clone occurred a few times. The CDR3: CAISESGTDATEQYF. CDR3 in DNA: TGTGCCATCAGTGAATCCGGGACAGACGCCACCGAGCAGTACTTC. The J gene is TRBJ2-7, the V gene TRBV10-3, with 7 bases fitting TRBD1. The V and J ends lost 3 bases and 6 bases, in that order; junction bases with no gene match: 11. Germline CDR1 reads ENHRY; CDR2 reads SYGVKD. CDR3 size: 15 residues.